This T cell receptor beta chain was profiled in a study of T cell repertoires in cytomegalovirus infection. About the research overall: Public TCR beta signature analysis indicated the presence of both CMV infection and matching HLA type.

For this clonotype: Its antigen is unknown.

Findings and caveats of the study: Clonotype analysis showed dominance of the ex vivo response by HLA-C-restricted CMV-specific TCR beta clonotypes. CMV carriers having the relevant HLA were flagged by cumulative public TCR beta family frequency.

CDR1 and CDR2 from the germline V gene are SGHVS and FQNEAQ. Trimming removed 1 base from V and 3 bases from J, with 13 bases in between. The CDR3 spans 16 residues. TCRdb recomputed calls from the reads with MiXCR, one row per CDR3 protein. The table records about 920,000 distinct CDR3 sequences, approximately 30% of them present only once. The chain is built from TRBV7-8 and TRBJ1-5; D is undetermined. The source was cultured CD8+ T cells from PBMCs, collected from culture after CMV antigen stimulation. This clonotype originated in a human donor in good health (CMV status not recorded). Some clones in this sample may be carry-over from other donors' samples. In DNA, the CDR3 is TGTGCCAGCAGCTTAGGGTTTAGGGATGCCAATCAGCCCCAGCATTTT. Translating it yields CASSLGFRDANQPQHF.